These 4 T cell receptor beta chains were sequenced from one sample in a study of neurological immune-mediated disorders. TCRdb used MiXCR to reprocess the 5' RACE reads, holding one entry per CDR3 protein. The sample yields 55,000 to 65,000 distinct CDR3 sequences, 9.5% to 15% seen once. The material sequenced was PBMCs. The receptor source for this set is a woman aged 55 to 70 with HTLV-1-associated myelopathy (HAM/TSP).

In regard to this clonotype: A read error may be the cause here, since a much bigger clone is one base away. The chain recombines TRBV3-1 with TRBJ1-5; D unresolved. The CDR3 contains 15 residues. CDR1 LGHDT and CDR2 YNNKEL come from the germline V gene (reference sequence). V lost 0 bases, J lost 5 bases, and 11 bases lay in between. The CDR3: CASSQDGRWYQPQHF. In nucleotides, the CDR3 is TGTGCCAGCAGCCAAGACGGGAGATGGTATCAGCCCCAGCATTTT.

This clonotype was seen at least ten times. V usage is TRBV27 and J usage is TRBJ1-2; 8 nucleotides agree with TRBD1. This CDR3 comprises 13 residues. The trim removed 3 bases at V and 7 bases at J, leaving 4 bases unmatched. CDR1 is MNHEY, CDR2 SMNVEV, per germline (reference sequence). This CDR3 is CASSLSGQGGYTF. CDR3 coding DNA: TGTGCCAGCAGTTTGAGCGGACAGGGTGGCTACACCTTC.

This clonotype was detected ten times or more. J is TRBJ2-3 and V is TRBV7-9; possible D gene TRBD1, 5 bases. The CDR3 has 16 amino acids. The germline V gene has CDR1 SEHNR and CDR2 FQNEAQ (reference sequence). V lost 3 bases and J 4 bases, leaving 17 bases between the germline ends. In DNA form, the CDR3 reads TGTGCCAGCAGCTTCGCCGACCCAGGGAACGCAGATACGCAGTATTTT. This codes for CASSFADPGNADTQYF.

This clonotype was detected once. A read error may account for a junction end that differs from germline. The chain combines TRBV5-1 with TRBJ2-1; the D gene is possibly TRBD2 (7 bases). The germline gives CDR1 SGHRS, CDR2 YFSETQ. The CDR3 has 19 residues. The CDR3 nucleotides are TGTGCCAGCAGCCACACAGGGAGCGGGATCCTCAGCTCCTACAATGAGCAGTTCTTC. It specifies CASSHTGSGILSSYNEQFF.